This record covers a single T cell receptor (beta chain). In its sample, this clonotype was seen a few times. Its antigen is still unknown. Per-nucleotide qualities are absent, and no much larger clonotype sits a single base away. The data were taken from a study of regulatory T cells in long-lasting Graves disease (dated by TCRdb to about 2021). In terms of the full investigation: Persistent Graves' disease was defined as antithyroid drug treatment for over 5 years with persistently positive TSH receptor autoantibodies. Patients with persistent Graves' disease were compared with patients with newly diagnosed Graves' disease using TCR sequencing and RNA sequencing of peripheral blood. Antithyroid drugs had been taken for about 9.7 years on average by persistent Graves' disease patients in the clinical cohort. The study was conducted in China and was registered as a clinical trial. A total of some 33 samples were covered by TCR sequencing, comprising approximately 13 persistent and roughly 20 newly diagnosed Graves' disease patients.

The library relied on multiplex PCR. TCRdb names Illumina HiSeq 4000 as the instrument used. iRepertoire HTBI primers and Arm-PCR amplification of CDR3 regions were used to construct TCR beta libraries. Before sequencing, the PCR products underwent gel purification. As for the authors' bioinformatics: A total of fewer than 65 TRBV and 14 TRBJ segments were identified across samples and were used for gene usage analysis of CDR3 amino acid clonotypes. Filtered high-quality paired reads were merged into contigs using COPE and FqMerger. Contigs were aligned with BLAST to IMGT TRBV, TRBD and TRBJ reference genes, and CDR3 was defined per IMGT. Clonotypes above 0.1% frequency were classified as highly expanded clones. Shannon entropy was used to measure repertoire diversity, and the Gini coefficient was used to measure V-J evenness. A clonotype found in more than one individual was treated as public. TCRdb itself trimmed the public reads at Q25 with fastp, ran MiXCR and retained productive beta chains. Each entry merges the rows of one CDR3 protein and shows their most common DNA and genes. These V and J calls derive from TCRdb rather than the authors' analysis. This sample comprises about 470,000 distinct CDR3 sequences, under 25% of them detected only once. The top ten hold 7% to 9.5% of the sample.

The sample's time point label, in plain terms: persistent/refractory GD, antithyroid drugs over 5 years with positive TRAb. RNA was extracted from PBMCs in TRIzol for both TCR sequencing and RNA sequencing. Graves' disease was diagnosed according to American Thyroid Association guidelines. Patients were recruited from an endocrinology department in Xi'an, China. Each patient gave 9 to 10 milliliters of peripheral blood, collected in an EDTA anticoagulant tube. PBMCs were isolated by Ficoll Paque Plus density gradient separation without further T cell sorting. An Agilent 2100 Bioanalyzer and agarose gel were used to assess RNA quality, and a NanoDrop 2000 was used to measure RNA concentration. What the work shows at the level of the full study, not this receptor alone: Peripheral blood alone was examined, since thyroid tissue, which constituted the primary lesion, could not be accessed. Sequencing and analysis were restricted to the TCR beta chain. As a limitation, the authors acknowledged that the small sample size may reduce accuracy. A larger number of public clonotypes was shared among persistent patients (more than 2,500) than among newly diagnosed patients (approximately 930). Persistent Graves' disease patients showed lower TCR Shannon entropy and fewer highly expanded clones than newly diagnosed patients, suggesting clonal expansion.

The clonotype originates from a female donor with Graves disease. The material was peripheral blood mononuclear cells (PBMCs), obtained when the disease was refractory, from a patient treated with antithyroid drugs.

The CDR3 here reads CASSLVPDREYEQYF. The bases are TGTGCCAGCAGCTTAGTTCCGGACAGGGAATACGAGCAGTACTTC. The V and J segments used are TRBV7-6 and TRBJ2-7; 8 nucleotides in the junction match TRBD1. Its CDR3 holds 15 amino acids, cysteine through phenylalanine. Just the 45-base CDR3 DNA is kept, in frame starting at base 1. Germline trimming: 1 base from V, 4 bases from J; junction bases outside gene matches: 6. CDR1 SGHVS and CDR2 FNYEAQ were looked up in the germline V gene.